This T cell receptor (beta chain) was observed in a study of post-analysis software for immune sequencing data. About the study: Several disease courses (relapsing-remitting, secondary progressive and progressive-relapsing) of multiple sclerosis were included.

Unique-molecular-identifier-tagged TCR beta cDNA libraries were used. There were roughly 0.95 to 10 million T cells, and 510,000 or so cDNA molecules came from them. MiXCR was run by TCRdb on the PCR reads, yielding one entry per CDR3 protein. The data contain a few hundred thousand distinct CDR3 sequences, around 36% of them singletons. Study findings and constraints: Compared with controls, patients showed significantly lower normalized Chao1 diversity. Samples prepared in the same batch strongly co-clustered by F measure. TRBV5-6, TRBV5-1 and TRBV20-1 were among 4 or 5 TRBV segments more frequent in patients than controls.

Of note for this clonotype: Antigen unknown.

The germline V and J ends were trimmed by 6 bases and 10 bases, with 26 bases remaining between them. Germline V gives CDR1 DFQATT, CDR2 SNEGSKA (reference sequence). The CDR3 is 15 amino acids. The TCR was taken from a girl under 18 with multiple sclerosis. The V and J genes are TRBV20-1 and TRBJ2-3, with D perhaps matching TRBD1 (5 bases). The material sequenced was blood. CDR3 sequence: CSASRALRSWGPQYF. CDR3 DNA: TGCAGTGCCTCCCGGGCCCTAAGGTCTTGGGGCCCGCAGTATTTT.